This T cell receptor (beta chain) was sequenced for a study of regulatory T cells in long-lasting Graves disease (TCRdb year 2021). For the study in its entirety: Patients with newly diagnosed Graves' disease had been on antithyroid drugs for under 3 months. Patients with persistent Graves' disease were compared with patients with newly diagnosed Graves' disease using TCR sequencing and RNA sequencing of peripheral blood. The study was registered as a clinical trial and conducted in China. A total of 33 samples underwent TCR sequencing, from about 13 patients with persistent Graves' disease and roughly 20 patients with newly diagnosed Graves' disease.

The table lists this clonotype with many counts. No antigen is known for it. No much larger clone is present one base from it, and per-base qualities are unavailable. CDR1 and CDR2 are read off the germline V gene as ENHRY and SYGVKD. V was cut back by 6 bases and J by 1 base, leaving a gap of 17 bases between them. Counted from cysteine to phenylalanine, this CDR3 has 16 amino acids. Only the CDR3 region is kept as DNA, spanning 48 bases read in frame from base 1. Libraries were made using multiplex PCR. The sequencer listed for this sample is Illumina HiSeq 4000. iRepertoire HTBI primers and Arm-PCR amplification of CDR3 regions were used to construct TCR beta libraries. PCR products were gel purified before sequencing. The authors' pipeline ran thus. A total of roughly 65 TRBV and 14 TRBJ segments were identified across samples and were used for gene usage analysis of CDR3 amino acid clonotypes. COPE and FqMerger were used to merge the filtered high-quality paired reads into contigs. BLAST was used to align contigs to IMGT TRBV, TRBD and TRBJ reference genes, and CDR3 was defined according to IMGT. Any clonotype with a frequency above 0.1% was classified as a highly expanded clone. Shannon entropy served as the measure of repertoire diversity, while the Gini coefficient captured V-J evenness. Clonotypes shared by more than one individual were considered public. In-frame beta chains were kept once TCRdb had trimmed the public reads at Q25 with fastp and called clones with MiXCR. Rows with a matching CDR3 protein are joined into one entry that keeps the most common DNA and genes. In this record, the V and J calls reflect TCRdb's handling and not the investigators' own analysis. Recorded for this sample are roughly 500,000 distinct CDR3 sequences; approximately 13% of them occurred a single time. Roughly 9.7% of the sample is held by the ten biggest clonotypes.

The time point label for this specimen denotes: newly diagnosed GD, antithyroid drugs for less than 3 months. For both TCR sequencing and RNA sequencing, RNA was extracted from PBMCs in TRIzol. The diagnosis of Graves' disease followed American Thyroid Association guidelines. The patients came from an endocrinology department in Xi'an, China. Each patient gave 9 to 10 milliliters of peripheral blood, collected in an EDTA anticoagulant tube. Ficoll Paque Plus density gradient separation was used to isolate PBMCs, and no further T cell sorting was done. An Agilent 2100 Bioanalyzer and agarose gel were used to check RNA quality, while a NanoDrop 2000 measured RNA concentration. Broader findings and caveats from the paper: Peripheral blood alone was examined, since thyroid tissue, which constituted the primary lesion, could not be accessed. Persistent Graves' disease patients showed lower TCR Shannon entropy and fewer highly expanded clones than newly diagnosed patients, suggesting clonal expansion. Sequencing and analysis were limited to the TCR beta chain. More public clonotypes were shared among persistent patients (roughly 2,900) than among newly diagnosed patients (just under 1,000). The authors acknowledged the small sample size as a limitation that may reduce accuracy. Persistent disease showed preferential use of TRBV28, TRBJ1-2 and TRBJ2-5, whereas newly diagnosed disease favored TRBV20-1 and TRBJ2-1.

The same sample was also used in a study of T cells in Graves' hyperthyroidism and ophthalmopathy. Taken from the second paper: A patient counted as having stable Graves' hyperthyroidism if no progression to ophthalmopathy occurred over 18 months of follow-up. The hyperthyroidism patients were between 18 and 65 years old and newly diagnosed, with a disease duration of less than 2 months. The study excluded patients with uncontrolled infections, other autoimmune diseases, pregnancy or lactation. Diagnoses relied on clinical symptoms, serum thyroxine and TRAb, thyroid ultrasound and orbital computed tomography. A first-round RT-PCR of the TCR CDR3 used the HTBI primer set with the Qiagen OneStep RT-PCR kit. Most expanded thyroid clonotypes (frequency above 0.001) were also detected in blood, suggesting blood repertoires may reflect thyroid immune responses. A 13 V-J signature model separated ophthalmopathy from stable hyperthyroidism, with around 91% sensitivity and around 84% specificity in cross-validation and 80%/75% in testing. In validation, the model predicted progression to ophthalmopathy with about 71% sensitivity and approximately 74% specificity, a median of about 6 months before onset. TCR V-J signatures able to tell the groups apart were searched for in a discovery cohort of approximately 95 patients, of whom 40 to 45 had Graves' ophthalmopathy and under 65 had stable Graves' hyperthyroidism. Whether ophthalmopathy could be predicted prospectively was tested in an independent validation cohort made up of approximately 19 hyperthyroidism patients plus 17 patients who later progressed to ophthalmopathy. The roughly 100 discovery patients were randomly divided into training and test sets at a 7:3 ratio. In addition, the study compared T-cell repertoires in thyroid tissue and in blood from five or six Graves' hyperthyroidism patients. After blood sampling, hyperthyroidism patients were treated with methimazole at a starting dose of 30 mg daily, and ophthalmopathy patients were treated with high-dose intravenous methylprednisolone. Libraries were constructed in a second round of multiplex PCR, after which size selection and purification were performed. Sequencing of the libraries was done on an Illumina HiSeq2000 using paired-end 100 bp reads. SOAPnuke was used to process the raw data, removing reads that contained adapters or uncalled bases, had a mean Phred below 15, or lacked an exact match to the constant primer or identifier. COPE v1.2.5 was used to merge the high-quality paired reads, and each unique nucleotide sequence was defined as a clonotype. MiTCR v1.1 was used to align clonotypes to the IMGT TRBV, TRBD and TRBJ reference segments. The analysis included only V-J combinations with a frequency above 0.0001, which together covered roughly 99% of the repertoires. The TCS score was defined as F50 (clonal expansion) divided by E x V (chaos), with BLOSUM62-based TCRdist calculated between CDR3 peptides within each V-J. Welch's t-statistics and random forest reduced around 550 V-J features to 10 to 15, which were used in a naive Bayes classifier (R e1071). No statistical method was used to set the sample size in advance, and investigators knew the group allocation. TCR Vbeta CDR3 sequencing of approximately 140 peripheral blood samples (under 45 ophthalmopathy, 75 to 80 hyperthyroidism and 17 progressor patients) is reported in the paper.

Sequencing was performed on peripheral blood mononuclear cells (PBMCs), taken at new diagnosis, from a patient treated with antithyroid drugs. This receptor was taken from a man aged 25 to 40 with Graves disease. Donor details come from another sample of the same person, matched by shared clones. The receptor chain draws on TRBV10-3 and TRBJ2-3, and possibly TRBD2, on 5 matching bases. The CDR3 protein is CAISPYMSGRTDTQYF. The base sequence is TGTGCCATCAGCCCCTATATGAGCGGCCGCACAGATACGCAGTATTTT.